Sequencing of this T cell receptor (beta chain) was carried out in a study of cytomegalovirus exposure and HLA in healthy donors. PCR primers comprised 60 Vbeta and 13 Jbeta primers. Generated by immunoSEQ multiplex PCR, the TCRdb table keeps only in-frame clones and is missing some. The profile shows around 100,000 clones, approximately 81% of them singletons. Germline V CDR1 and CDR2: SNHLY, FYNNEI. There are 14 residues in the CDR3. Trimming stripped 1 base from V and 0 bases from J, with 4 bases between. Healthy bone marrow donors supplied every sample. V and J are TRBV2 and TRBJ1-5; D not certain. The TCR originated in a woman aged 70-85 years in good health and CMV-seropositive. Sequenced input: PBMCs. CDR3 coding DNA: TGTGCCAGCAGTGAAGGAGTTAGCAATCAGCCCCAGCATTTT. Translation: CASSEGVSNQPQHF.